This is a list of T cell receptor beta chains from one sample in a study of vaccination and CD4 T cells after COVID-19. TCRdb fed the PCR reads into MiXCR, producing one record per CDR3 protein. This sample has under 25,000 distinct CDR3 sequences; around 52% occur once, and the top ten carry about 7.5%. These receptors have no identified antigens. Material for sequencing was CD4+ T cells from blood, cultured in vitro. Receptors originate from a human donor who had recovered from COVID-19. The CDR3 runs from the conserved cysteine through the conserved F or W. D genes are given only for firm matches. Clone size, where shown, is once, few, many, or a class for clones that have expanded.

TRBV11-3,TRBJ2-5,.,once,TGTGCCAGCAGCTTACAGGGTGGAGGGCAAGAGACCCAGTACTTC,CASSLQGGGQETQYF
TRBV6-2/TRBV6-3,TRBJ2-2,.,.,TGTGCCAGCAGTTACGGGCGGACCGGGGAGCTGTTTTTT,CASSYGRTGELFF
TRBV6-2/TRBV6-3,TRBJ2-1,TRBD2,.,TGTGCCAGCGAGGGACTAGCGGTTGGACCCTACAATGAGCAGTTCTTC,CASEGLAVGPYNEQFF
TRBV20-1,TRBJ2-3,.,.,TGCAGTGCTTACCTACCCCCAGACACAGATACGCAGTATTTT,CSAYLPPDTDTQYF
TRBV19,TRBJ2-1,TRBD1,.,TGTGCCACCAGGGGGTTTGACTGGGCCTACAATGAGCAGTTCTTC,CATRGFDWAYNEQFF
TRBV7-6,TRBJ2-2,.,.,TGTGCCAGCATCCCCCAGGGGTACACCGGGGAGCTGTTTTTT,CASIPQGYTGELFF
TRBV28,TRBJ1-2,TRBD1,.,TGTGCCAGCTGGGGGAGGACAGGGATGATCGATGGCTACACCTTC,CASWGRTGMIDGYTF
TRBV5-1,TRBJ1-1,.,.,TGCGCCAGCAGCTTCGGGACGACGAACACTGAAGCTTTCTTT,CASSFGTTNTEAFF
TRBV11-2,TRBJ2-7,TRBD2,.,TGTGCCAGCAGCGCCCGTTCCTCTAGCGGGAGGGCCCGAGAGCAGTACTTC,CASSARSSSGRAREQYF
TRBV18,TRBJ1-5,.,.,TGTGCCAGCTCACCCATACCGGGCAGCAATCAGCCCCAGCATTTT,CASSPIPGSNQPQHF
TRBV29-1,TRBJ1-2,TRBD1,.,TGCAGCGTTGACTTGGGACAGGGGTATGGCTACACCTTC,CSVDLGQGYGYTF
TRBV27,TRBJ2-5,TRBD2,.,TGTGCCAGCAGCCGGCGGGAGAGGGAGACCCAGTACTTC,CASSRRERETQYF
TRBV7-3,TRBJ1-1,.,.,TGTGCCAGCAGCCAGGTAGGGGCGCCGGGGGTCACTGAAGCTTTCTTT,CASSQVGAPGVTEAFF
TRBV24-1,TRBJ1-2,TRBD1,.,TGTGCCACCAGTGATTCGCCGGGACAGGGGGCCGACTACACCTTC,CATSDSPGQGADYTF
TRBV15,TRBJ2-1,TRBD1,.,TGTGCCACCAGCAGAGATAGCCCCTACGGGACAGGGAACGACAATGAGCAGTTCTTC,CATSRDSPYGTGNDNEQFF
TRBV6-1,TRBJ1-1,TRBD1,.,TGTGCCAGCGGGGAGCTCCGGACAGGGGGAACTGAAGCTTTCTTT,CASGELRTGGTEAFF
TRBV29-1,TRBJ2-5,TRBD2,.,TGCAGCGTTGAACCCACTAGCGTCCAAGAGACCCAGTACTTC,CSVEPTSVQETQYF
TRBV19,TRBJ1-5,TRBD1,.,TGTGCCAGTAGTGCCAGGGGGGCGGTTGGTAGCAATCAGCCCCAGCATTTT,CASSARGAVGSNQPQHF
TRBV4-2,TRBJ2-2,TRBD2,few,TGTGCCAGCAGCCAGTATAGCGGGGAGGGAGGCGGGGAGCTGTTTTTT,CASSQYSGEGGGELFF
TRBV6-1,TRBJ1-2,.,few,TGTGCCAGCACCAAACAGGGATTTAACTATGGCTACACCTTC,CASTKQGFNYGYTF
TRBV19,TRBJ1-1,.,few,TGTGCCAGTAGTATCACCCGCTTAGGCGACACTGAAGCTTTCTTT,CASSITRLGDTEAFF
TRBV15,TRBJ1-6,TRBD1,once,TGTGCCACCAGCAGTGTTAGGGGGCATAATTCACCCCTCCACTTT,CATSSVRGHNSPLHF
TRBV5-4,TRBJ2-5,.,.,TGTGCCAGCAGTTACACAGGGTCTCAAGAGACCCAGTACTTC,CASSYTGSQETQYF
TRBV10-3,TRBJ1-5,.,few,TGTGCCATCAGTGAGCTGGGCAATCAGCCCCAGCATTTT,CAISELGNQPQHF
TRBV7-3,TRBJ2-2,.,.,TGTGCCAGCAGAGCGGCCTCGGGAACCGGGGAGCTGTTTTTT,CASRAASGTGELFF
TRBV30,TRBJ1-2,.,.,TGTGCCTGGAGTGCGAACTATGGCTACACCTTC,CAWSANYGYTF
TRBV6-1,TRBJ1-2,.,.,TGTGCCTCGGGGGCAAACTATGGCTACACCTTC,CASGANYGYTF
TRBV7-2,TRBJ2-7,TRBD2,.,TGTGCCAGCAGCCGAACCGGACTAGCGGGAGGGCCGTCAGAGCAGTACTTC,CASSRTGLAGGPSEQYF
TRBV5-5,TRBJ1-1,TRBD1,.,TGTGCCAGCAGGGGACAGTCGAACACTGAAGCTTTCTTT,CASRGQSNTEAFF
TRBV4-1,TRBJ1-2,.,.,TGCGCCAGCAGCCTCCCCGCCCGCGTCACTGGCTACACCTTC,CASSLPARVTGYTF
TRBV29-1,TRBJ2-7,.,.,TGCAGCGTCTATTCTGGGGCCGGGCCCCACGAGCAGTACTTC,CSVYSGAGPHEQYF
TRBV12-3/TRBV12-4,TRBJ2-5,TRBD2,.,TGTGCCAGCAGTTTAGCGGGACTAGCGGAAGAGACCCAGTACTTC,CASSLAGLAEETQYF
TRBV6-1,TRBJ2-3,TRBD2,.,TGTGCCAGCAGTGAAGCGCGGGGGGGAGGAACAGATACGCAGTATTTT,CASSEARGGGTDTQYF
TRBV4-1,TRBJ1-3,TRBD1,.,TGCGCCAGCAGCCAAGCGGGACAGGAGGGGGACACCATATATTTT,CASSQAGQEGDTIYF
TRBV7-2,TRBJ1-2,.,.,TGTGCCAGCAGCTTAGAAGACGCAGGGAGCCCTCGCACCTTC,CASSLEDAGSPRTF
TRBV4-2,TRBJ2-3,.,.,TGTGCCAGCAGCCAAGACACGAACCAGGATACGCAGTATTTT,CASSQDTNQDTQYF
TRBV19,TRBJ2-2,TRBD1,.,TGTGCCAGTAGTACGACAGGGGGCTTAACCGGGGAGCTGTTTTTT,CASSTTGGLTGELFF
TRBV10-3,TRBJ2-7,.,few,TGTGCCATCAGTGGCTCAGTGGGCTACGAGCAGTACTTC,CAISGSVGYEQYF
TRBV19,TRBJ2-1,.,.,TGTGCCAGTAGTAGCGGGAGAGGGGGAAGTGAGCAGTTCTTC,CASSSGRGGSEQFF
TRBV5-1,TRBJ1-2,TRBD1,few,TGCGCCAGCAGCTTGGCTCAGGGGGCCGGTGGCTACACCTTC,CASSLAQGAGGYTF
TRBV20-1,TRBJ2-1,TRBD2,once,TGCAGTGCTCCACCGACTAGCGGGGTCTACAATGAGCAGTTCTTC,CSAPPTSGVYNEQFF
TRBV6-2/TRBV6-3,TRBJ2-2,.,.,TGTGCCAGCAGTTACTCGGTAGCGCGAAGACGGCTGTTTTTT,CASSYSVARRRLFF
TRBV6-1,TRBJ1-1,.,few,TGTGCCAGCAGGGCAGACATGAACACTGAAGCTTTCTTT,CASRADMNTEAFF
TRBV10-3,TRBJ2-2,TRBD2,.,TGTGCCATCAGTGGGACTAGCGGGAGAGGGGCCGGGGAGCTGTTTTTT,CAISGTSGRGAGELFF
TRBV4-1,TRBJ1-2,TRBD1,.,TGCGCCAGCAGCCGTGAAACAGGGGAGGTTGCTGGCTACACCTTC,CASSRETGEVAGYTF
TRBV7-3,TRBJ2-3,.,.,TGTGCCAGCAGCCTAAACGCCTTCCCAGATACGCAGTATTTT,CASSLNAFPDTQYF
TRBV20-1,TRBJ2-3,TRBD2,.,TGCAGTGCTGGGCGGACTAGCGGGATCTCAGATACGCAGTATTTT,CSAGRTSGISDTQYF
TRBV7-3,TRBJ2-5,.,.,TGTGCCAGCAGCCCAGGAACTAGCCAAGAGACCCAGTACTTC,CASSPGTSQETQYF
TRBV4-2,TRBJ1-1,TRBD1,.,TGTGCCAGCAGCCAAGCTCAGGGGGCAAGGGCTGAAGCTTTCTTT,CASSQAQGARAEAFF
TRBV7-2,TRBJ2-7,TRBD1,once,TGTGCCAGCAGCACCCGGGACAGGAGAAACGAGCAGTACTTC,CASSTRDRRNEQYF
TRBV9,TRBJ2-2,.,.,TGTGCCAGCAGCGGGGGGCCTGGGAGGGAGCTGTTTTTT,CASSGGPGRELFF
TRBV19,TRBJ2-3,.,.,TGTGCCAGTAGTATCCCGGGCAGTACCTTGGGCACAGATACGCAGTATTTT,CASSIPGSTLGTDTQYF
TRBV6-1,TRBJ2-4,TRBD2,.,TGTGCCAGCAGTCCCCGACTAGCCCGTGAGAACATTCAGTACTTC,CASSPRLARENIQYF
TRBV3-1,TRBJ1-1,.,.,TGTGCCAGCAGCCAAGGTTGGCAGGCGAACACTGAAGCTTTCTTT,CASSQGWQANTEAFF
TRBV14,TRBJ2-2,TRBD2,.,TGTGCCAGCAGCGCAAAACCGGGACTAGCGGGAGCCGGGGAGCTGTTTTTT,CASSAKPGLAGAGELFF
TRBV6-1,TRBJ1-1,.,few,TGTGCCAGCAGCGCATCCTTGGGGAAGCAGGCTTTCTTT,CASSASLGKQAFF
TRBV5-4,TRBJ1-2,TRBD1,.,TGTGCCAGCAGGCGCAAACAGGGGTCCAACTATGGCTACACCTTC,CASRRKQGSNYGYTF
TRBV27,TRBJ2-5,.,.,TGTGCCAGCAGGCGTAGAGTACAAGAGACCCAGTACTTC,CASRRRVQETQYF
TRBV7-2,TRBJ1-2,.,.,TGTGCCAGCAGCTTAGTAGGGCTCAACTATGGCTACACCTTC,CASSLVGLNYGYTF